Listed below are T cell receptor beta chains from one sample, sequenced in a study of cytomegalovirus exposure and HLA in healthy donors. The protocol was immunoSEQ multiplex PCR, while the TCRdb copy is restricted to in-frame clones and leaves out a portion. The repertoire includes 310,000 or so clones, 80% to 90% of them detected once, and roughly 2.1% sits in the top ten. Input material: PBMCs. Every receptor here comes from a woman younger than 35 in good health and CMV-seronegative. The CDR3 runs from the conserved cysteine through the conserved F or W. The D gene is left open where the match is weak. Expanded clones get a size class; other rows say once, few or many, or leave the size out.

TRBV10-3	.	TRBD1	TRBJ1-6	CAIRWTGDYNSPLHF	TGTGCCATCAGGTGGACAGGGGATTATAATTCACCCCTCCACTTT
TRBV5-4	.	.	TRBJ1-1	CASSLVDTRTEAFF	TGTGCCAGCAGCTTGGTGGACACGCGCACTGAAGCTTTCTTT
TRBV9	.	.	TRBJ1-2	CASSGGYGGLHLYGYTF	TGTGCCAGCAGCGGGGGGTACGGGGGGCTTCACCTCTATGGCTACACCTTC
TRBV7-9	.	.	TRBJ1-2	CSSSSNRDGLYGYTF	TGTTCCAGCAGCTCTAACAGGGACGGTCTCTATGGCTACACCTTC
TRBV29-1	.	TRBD1	TRBJ1-1	CSHMGQGLMNTEAFF	TGCAGCCATATGGGACAGGGGCTAATGAACACTGAAGCTTTCTTT
TRBV7-6	.	.	TRBJ1-6	CASSLTGEGNSPLHF	TGTGCCAGCAGCTTGACGGGGGAGGGCAATTCACCCCTCCACTTT
TRBV5-1	.	TRBD1	TRBJ2-7	CASTPGTGDEQYF	TGCGCCAGCACCCCCGGGACAGGGGACGAGCAGTACTTC
TRBV6-1	.	TRBD2	TRBJ2-7	CASSVGLAAGEQYF	TGTGCCAGCAGTGTGGGACTAGCGGCCGGCGAGCAGTACTTC
TRBV21-1	.	.	TRBJ2-7	CASSKVDRNSYEQYF	TGTGCCAGCAGCAAAGTCGACAGGAATTCCTACGAGCAGTACTTC
TRBV11-2	.	.	TRBJ2-3	CASSLEGGATDTQYF	TGTGCCAGCAGCTTAGAAGGGGGAGCAACAGATACGCAGTATTTT
TRBV27	once	TRBD2	TRBJ2-5	CASSFRGGETQYF	TGTGCCAGCAGTTTCCGGGGAGGGGAGACCCAGTACTTC
TRBV6-5	.	.	TRBJ2-5	CASSLTRIQETQYF	TGTGCCAGCAGCCTCACTAGAATCCAAGAGACCCAGTACTTC
TRBV25-1	once	TRBD1	TRBJ1-1	CASSDGTARNTEAFF	TGTGCCAGCAGTGATGGGACAGCGCGGAACACTGAAGCTTTCTTT
TRBV11-2	.	.	TRBJ2-7	CASAQALYEQYF	TGTGCCAGCGCTCAAGCCCTTTACGAGCAGTACTTC
TRBV4-2	.	TRBD2	TRBJ2-2	CASSQEPIAGANTGELFF	TGTGCCAGCAGCCAAGAACCCATAGCGGGGGCTAACACCGGGGAGCTGTTTTTT
TRBV27	.	TRBD1	TRBJ1-6	CASSLGTGGWSPLHF	TGTGCCAGCAGTTTGGGGACAGGGGGCTGGTCACCCCTCCACTTT
TRBV7-9	few	TRBD1	TRBJ1-1	CASSLGGTGVRSREAFF	TGTGCCAGCAGCTTAGGTGGGACAGGGGTTCGATCAAGGGAAGCTTTCTTT
TRBV11-2	.	TRBD2	TRBJ2-7	CASSFLSGGPGYEQYF	TGTGCCAGCAGCTTTCTTAGCGGGGGGCCAGGATACGAGCAGTACTTC
TRBV29-1	.	.	TRBJ2-1	CSVGSEAGPRDEQFF	TGCAGCGTTGGTTCAGAAGCGGGCCCCCGAGATGAGCAGTTCTTC
TRBV2	.	.	TRBJ1-6	CASTPGPSPLHF	TGTGCCAGCACTCCAGGGCCCTCACCCCTCCACTTT
TRBV6-1	.	TRBD1	TRBJ1-4	CASSEPRQGAPNEKLFF	TGTGCCAGCAGTGAACCCCGGCAGGGGGCACCTAATGAAAAACTGTTTTTT
TRBV13	once	TRBD1	TRBJ2-7	CASSSDRVEQYF	TGTGCCAGCAGCTCCGACAGGGTCGAGCAGTACTTC